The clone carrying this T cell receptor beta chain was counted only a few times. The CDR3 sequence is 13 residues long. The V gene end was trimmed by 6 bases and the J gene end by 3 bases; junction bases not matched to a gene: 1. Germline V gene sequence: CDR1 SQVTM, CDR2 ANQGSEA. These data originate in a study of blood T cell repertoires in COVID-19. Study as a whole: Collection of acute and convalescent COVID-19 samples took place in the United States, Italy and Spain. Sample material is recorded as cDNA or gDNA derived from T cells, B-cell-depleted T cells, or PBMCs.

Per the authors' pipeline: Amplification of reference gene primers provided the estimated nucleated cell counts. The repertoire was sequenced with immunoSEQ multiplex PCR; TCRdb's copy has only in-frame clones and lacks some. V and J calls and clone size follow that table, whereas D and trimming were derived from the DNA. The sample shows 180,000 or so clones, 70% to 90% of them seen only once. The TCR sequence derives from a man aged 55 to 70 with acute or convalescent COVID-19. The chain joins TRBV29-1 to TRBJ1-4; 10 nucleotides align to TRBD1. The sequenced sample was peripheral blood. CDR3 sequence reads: CSVGTGANEKLFF. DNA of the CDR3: TGCAGCGTCGGGACAGGGGCTAATGAAAAACTGTTTTTT.